This T cell receptor beta chain stems from a study of cytomegalovirus exposure and HLA in healthy donors. Study-wide results and caveats: As a later analysis showed, a missense DCLRE1C variant was linked to trimming of TCR beta V- and J-genes.

Worth noting for this clone: The antigen remains undetermined.

Use of 60 Vbeta and 13 Jbeta primers characterized the PCR. Assay: immunoSEQ multiplex PCR; the TCRdb copy retains only in-frame clones and omits some. This table holds about 110,000 clones, over 60% found once. The CDR3 has 15 residues. Germline V gene lookup returns CDR1 MNHNS and CDR2 SASEGT. Trimming took 3 bases from V and 10 from J, leaving 19 bases between them. The chain combines TRBV6-1 with TRBJ2-1; D possibly corresponds to TRBD1 (6 bases). This TCR came from a man aged 25-45 years in good health and CMV-seropositive. The sample was PBMCs. DNA for the CDR3: TGTGCCAGCAGTGAGGGGGCAGGGCCCCTAGGGGAGCAGTTCTTC. As protein: CASSEGAGPLGEQFF.